Shown below are 3 T cell receptor beta chains from a single sample sequenced in a study of OX40 agonist ivuxolimab in advanced cancers. Here immunoSEQ multiplex PCR was the method, and the copy in TCRdb shows in-frame clones only, minus some. This sample has fewer than 30,000 clones, with 65% to 80% found just once. This sample comprised CD4+ or CD8+ T cells sorted from blood, obtained in a trial of the OX40 agonist ivuxolimab. These TCRs come from an adult with an advanced solid tumor such as melanoma, head and neck, liver or kidney cancer.

The chain carries TRBV11-1 and TRBJ2-7; D remains ambiguous. The CDR3 runs to 15 residues. Trimming took off 4 bases at V and 6 bases at J, with 19 bases between the two ends. From germline, CDR1 is SGHAT and CDR2 FQDESV (reference sequence). The CDR3 sequence is CASSSGPSRGPEQYF. The CDR3 DNA follows: TGTGCCAGCAGCTCTGGGCCTAGTCGAGGCCCCGAGCAGTACTTC. Based on the CDR3 plus reference TRBV11-1 and TRBJ2-7, the full variable domain is EAEVAQSPRYKITEKSQAVAFWCDPISGHATLYWYRQILGQGPELLVQFQDESVVDDSQLPKDRFSAERLKGVDSTLKIQPAELGDSAMYLCASSSGPSRGPEQYFGPGTRLTVT.

The chain couples TRBV4-1 to TRBJ2-7; D unresolved. Trimming cost V 0 bases and J 3 bases, with 15 bases left between them. CDR3 size: 16 residues. Germline assignment: CDR1 MGHRA and CDR2 YSYEKL. CDR3 sequence (DNA): TGCGCCAGCAGCCAAGAAGTTGGATTCAAAGACTACGAGCAGTACTTC. This encodes CASSQEVGFKDYEQYF.

This chain joins TRBV5-6 and TRBJ1-1; D is uncertain. CDR1 and CDR2 (germline): SGHDT, YYEEEE. The V and J ends lost 4 bases and 1 base respectively, with 8 bases between them. This CDR3 region has 13 residues. The DNA of the CDR3 is TGTGCCAGCAGCCTGGAGGGGAACACTGAAGCTTTCTTT. It specifies CASSLEGNTEAFF. Based on the CDR3 plus reference TRBV5-6 and TRBJ1-1, the full variable domain is DAGVTQSPTHLIKTRGQQVTLRCSPKSGHDTVSWYQQALGQGPQFIFQYYEEEERQRGNFPDRFSGHQFPNYSSELNVNALLLGDSALYLCASSLEGNTEAFFGQGTRLTVV.